Shown below are 24 T cell receptor beta chains from a single sample sequenced in a study of beta chain features in type 1 diabetes. The investigators reverse transcribed all of the isolated RNA, so they sequenced expressed TCRB transcripts. Sequencing was performed with immunoSEQ multiplex PCR; in TCRdb, only in-frame clones are kept and a portion is missing. The sample has hundreds of thousands of clones, roughly 16% seen once. The sample taken for sequencing was naive CD4+ T cells from blood. Source of these receptors: a young woman in good health.

This clone was counted only a few times. The rearrangement joins TRBV7-9 to TRBJ2-3, with D tentatively TRBD1 (5 bases). Germline V gene sequence: CDR1 SEHNR, CDR2 FQNEAQ (reference sequence). The V end was cut by 4 bases, the J end by 2 bases, with 19 bases between. This CDR3 is 17 amino acids long. The CDR3 loop reads CASSSPPFSGYTDTQYF. The DNA of the CDR3 is TGTGCCAGCAGCTCCCCCCCCTTTTCAGGGTACACAGATACGCAGTATTTT.

This clone was counted between two and nine times. V gene TRBV5-1 combines with J gene TRBJ2-1, with 7 positions matching TRBD2. The germline CDR1 and CDR2 sequences are SGHRS and YFSETQ. V gave up 4 bases and J gave up 7 bases; unmatched junction bases: 11. The CDR3 consists of 15 residues. The CDR3 nucleotides are TGCGCCAGCAGCCCCCCTGCGGGAGCGGGGAATGAGCAGTTCTTC. This gives the protein CASSPPAGAGNEQFF. The entire variable domain, with the rest obtained from reference TRBV5-1 and TRBJ2-1, is as follows: KAGVTQTPRYLIKTRGQQVTLSCSPISGHRSVSWYQQTPGQGLQFLFEYFSETQRNKGNFPGRFSGRQFSNSRSEMNVSTLELGDSALYLCASSPPAGAGNEQFFGPGTRLTVL.

This clone was found a few times. This chain links TRBV5-1 with TRBJ2-7; TRBD2 matches 13 bases. V was pared by 4 bases and J by 9 bases, with 19 bases of the junction left unmatched. There are 18 residues in the CDR3. Germline lookup yields CDR1 SGHRS and CDR2 YFSETQ. CDR3 sequence (DNA): TGCGCCAGCAGCCAGGACGACAAAACAGGGACTAGCGGGATGCGGCAGTACTTC. Its protein is CASSQDDKTGTSGMRQYF.

The chain uses TRBV28 and TRBJ2-7; 8 bases map to TRBD2. V was clipped by 3 bases and J by 9 bases; unmatched bases: 22. CDR1 and CDR2 from the germline V gene are MDHEN and SYDVKM. CDR3 length: 18 amino acids. The CDR3 coding sequence is TGTGCCAGCAGTTTTCCTAGGACTAGCCCCTTCACAAGAGCGGGGCAGTACTTC. As protein: CASSFPRTSPFTRAGQYF.

This rearrangement joins TRBV19 to TRBJ2-1; no firm D call. V gave up 1 base and J gave up 9 bases, with 10 bases separating them. This CDR3 spans 13 amino acids. Germline V gives CDR1 LNHDA, CDR2 SQIVND (reference sequence). The DNA for the CDR3 is TGTGCCAGTAGTATAGCAACCGAGGCTGAGCAGTTCTTC. It encodes CASSIATEAEQFF.

The CDR3 DNA reads as TGTGCCAGCAGCTTAGTAGAGGGACAGGGAAACTATGGCTACACCTTC. Amino acid sequence: CASSLVEGQGNYGYTF. The chain carries TRBV7-9 and TRBJ1-2, with 9 bases that match TRBD1. The CDR3 loop spans 16 amino acids. Germline lookup yields CDR1 SEHNR and CDR2 FQNEAQ (reference sequence). After removal of 1 base from V and 2 bases from J, the junction contained 5 bases not matched to a gene.

A few counts support this clone. The chain links TRBV6-5 to TRBJ1-1, with D uncertain. Germline-derived CDR1 and CDR2 are MNHEY and SVGAGI. The V end was cut by 7 bases, the J end by 0 bases, with 12 bases between. The CDR3 spans 14 residues. The CDR3 DNA reads TGTGCCAGCAAGGTGGGCAACCTGAACACTGAAGCTTTCTTT. Translating gives CASKVGNLNTEAFF.

This clone occurred a few times. The chain combines TRBV28 with TRBJ2-7; 9 nucleotides align to TRBD2. The CDR3 totals 12 residues. The V gene end was trimmed by 5 bases and the J gene end by 9 bases; junction bases not matched to a gene: 5. In germline, CDR1 is MDHEN, CDR2 SYDVKM. The chain's CDR3 is CASSVSGSGQYF. The CDR3 nucleotides are TGTGCCAGCAGTGTTAGCGGGAGCGGGCAGTACTTC.

In its sample, this clone was seen a few times. The chain couples TRBV4-2 to TRBJ2-2; D gene ambiguous. The CDR3 loop spans 16 amino acids. Germline values: CDR1 LGHNA, CDR2 YNFKEQ. Trimming took off 5 bases at V and 5 bases at J, with 18 bases between the two ends. The CDR3 loop reads CASSSGPVRLTGELFF. CDR3 bases: TGTGCCAGCAGCTCTGGGCCGGTTCGCTTAACCGGGGAGCTGTTTTTT.

The chain recombines TRBV5-4 with TRBJ2-3; D possibly uses TRBD1 or TRBD2 (5 bases each). Germline CDR1 SGHNT, CDR2 YYREEE (reference sequence). The germline V and J ends were trimmed by 4 bases and 4 bases, with 19 bases remaining between them. The CDR3 has 16 amino acids. The CDR3 sequence: CASSGGAGYQADTQYF. DNA for the CDR3: TGTGCCAGCAGCGGAGGAGCAGGGTACCAGGCAGATACGCAGTATTTT.

V gene TRBV5-4 combines with J gene TRBJ2-7; no firm D call. V shed 4 bases and J shed 2 bases, with 10 bases lying between them. The CDR3 consists of 13 residues. Germline V gene sequence: CDR1 SGHNT, CDR2 YYREEE (reference sequence). CDR3 in DNA: TGTGCCAGCAGCCGCGGTTACCCCTACGAGCAGTACTTC. Its translation: CASSRGYPYEQYF.

This clone was seen only a few times. This CDR3 reads CASSDVQGGTQYF. As DNA, the CDR3 is TGTGCCAGCAGTGATGTACAGGGGGGGACCCAGTACTTC. The chain couples TRBV2 to TRBJ2-5; TRBD1 agrees at 8 bases. The CDR3 has 13 amino acids. CDR1 and CDR2 (germline): SNHLY, FYNNEI. Trimming at V came to 3 bases and at J to 7 bases, leaving 4 bases not matched to a gene.

The chain is built from TRBV5-4 and TRBJ2-1, with 7 bases identical to TRBD2. V was clipped by 5 bases and J by 0 bases; unmatched bases: 17. Looked up from germline, CDR1 is SGHNT and CDR2 is YYREEE (reference sequence). The CDR3 extends over 19 amino acids. The CDR3 DNA is TGTGCCAGCAGTGGGTCGTATACGACTCTAGCGGACTCCTACAATGAGCAGTTCTTC. This encodes CASSGSYTTLADSYNEQFF. The full variable domain, in which reference TRBV5-4 and TRBJ2-1 provide the parts outside the CDR3, is ETGVTQSPTHLIKTRGQQVTLRCSSQSGHNTVSWYQQALGQGPQFIFQYYREEENGRGNFPPRFSGLQFPNYSSELNVNALELDDSALYLCASSGSYTTLADSYNEQFFGPGTRLTVL.

This clone was observed a few times. The chain combines TRBV4-2 with TRBJ2-3, with a possible D match to TRBD1 (11 bases). This CDR3 is 20 amino acids long. Per the germline V gene, CDR1 is LGHNA and CDR2 is YNFKEQ. The ends were cut back, 1 base at V and 5 bases at J, with 28 bases in the middle. CDR3 loop: CASSQGTGGGRAGGKDTQYF. CDR3 in DNA: TGTGCCAGCAGCCAAGGGACAGGGGGCGGGCGAGCGGGAGGGAAAGATACGCAGTATTTT.

This clone has more than one count but fewer than ten. This chain joins TRBV21-1 and TRBJ1-5; no check of the table's D call, TRBD1, against the DNA was made. TRBV21-1 is a recognized pseudogene. The CDR3 extends over 16 amino acids. The CDR3 nucleotides read TGTGCCAGCAGCAAACCGGGTAGGGACAGCGATCAGCCCCAGCATTTT. This translates into CASSKPGRDSDQPQHF.

For the CDR3, the DNA is TGTGCCAGCGAGAGGAGGGGGAACACTGAAGCTTTCTTT. Translating gives CASERRGNTEAFF. The gene calls are TRBV6-6 and TRBJ1-1, with a tentative D call TRBD1 (5 bases). Germline V gene data show CDR1 as MNHNY and CDR2 as SVGAGI (reference sequence). There are 13 residues in the CDR3. V was shortened by 8 bases and J by 1 base, with 11 bases between the two germline ends.

CDR3 amino acids: CASSPWTVSGNTIYF. DNA of the CDR3: TGTGCCAGCAGCCCTTGGACAGTCTCTGGAAACACCATATATTTT. V usage is TRBV7-2 and J usage is TRBJ1-3, with a weak D call TRBD1 (6 bases). Germline V CDR1 and CDR2: SGHTA, FQGNSA. Trimming cost V 5 bases and J 0 bases, with 11 bases left between them. The CDR3 has 15 amino acids.

The chain has TRBV5-4 and TRBJ2-3; D is ambiguous. Between the trimmed V and J ends, which lost 0 bases and 0 bases, there was a span of 5 bases. Germline loops: CDR1 SGHNT, CDR2 YYREEE (reference sequence). The CDR3 is 14 residues long. CDR3 region: CASSLARSTDTQYF. The CDR3 nucleotides are TGTGCCAGCAGCTTGGCGAGAAGCACAGATACGCAGTATTTT.

This chain uses TRBV5-6 with TRBJ2-3, with 7 bases matching TRBD2. From germline, CDR1 is SGHDT and CDR2 YYEEEE. The CDR3 extends over 18 amino acids. Germline trimming cut 2 bases from V and 1 base from J; bases unmatched to any gene: 13. The CDR3 region is CASSFVEAGAWGTDTQYF. DNA for the CDR3: TGTGCCAGCAGCTTTGTGGAGGCGGGAGCTTGGGGCACAGATACGCAGTATTTT. Full variable domain (outside the CDR3, taken from reference TRBV5-6 and TRBJ2-3): DAGVTQSPTHLIKTRGQQVTLRCSPKSGHDTVSWYQQALGQGPQFIFQYYEEEERQRGNFPDRFSGHQFPNYSSELNVNALLLGDSALYLCASSFVEAGAWGTDTQYFGPGTRLTVL.

The genes are TRBV5-4 and TRBJ2-1; 8 positions match TRBD2. This CDR3 has 17 residues. J gave up 0 bases and V 4 bases, and 9 bases lay outside the gene matches. CDR1 and CDR2 from the germline V gene are SGHNT and YYREEE (reference sequence). CDR3 DNA: TGTGCCAGCAGCCCGAAACTAGCGGAGAGCTCCTACAATGAGCAGTTCTTC. It is translated as CASSPKLAESSYNEQFF.

This clone was observed a few times. The chain carries TRBV10-3 and TRBJ2-7, with TRBD1 matching 7 bases. The V gene's germline CDR1 is ENHRY and CDR2 SYGVKD. The junction had 11 bases not matched to a gene; V was cut back by 10 bases and J by 2 bases. The CDR3 sequence is 14 residues long. The CDR3 coding sequence is TGTGCCACCCGACAGGGCTACGGCACCTACGAGCAGTACTTC. Amino acid sequence: CATRQGYGTYEQYF.

This clone was observed a handful of times. V is TRBV4-3 and J is TRBJ2-5, with a weak D call TRBD1 (6 bases). Deletions cut 0 bases from V and 0 bases from J, with 8 bases between. This CDR3 comprises 15 residues. CDR1 is LGHNA and CDR2 is YSLEER in the germline V gene. CDR3 coding DNA: TGCGCCAGCAGCCAAGAGGGACACAACCAAGAGACCCAGTACTTC. Translation gives CASSQEGHNQETQYF.

V and J are TRBV6-1 and TRBJ2-3, with a tentative D call TRBD1 (5 bases). Germline CDR1 reads MNHNS; CDR2 reads SASEGT. CDR3 length equals 14 residues. Trimming removed 6 bases from V and 2 bases from J, with 12 bases in between. This CDR3 reads CASRDNPLTDTQYF. The DNA for the CDR3 is TGTGCCAGCAGGGACAATCCCCTCACAGATACGCAGTATTTT.

This clone turned up a few times. The chain recombines TRBV9 with TRBJ2-1; D is tentatively TRBD1 or TRBD2 (5 bases each). CDR1 is SGDLS, CDR2 YYNGEE, per germline. The CDR3 loop spans 14 amino acids. Trimming removed 4 bases at V and 7 bases at J, with 15 bases between. CDR3 bases: TGTGCCAGCAGCTCCGGGGCAATCCTAAATGAGCAGTTCTTC. It translates to CASSSGAILNEQFF.